The clone carrying this T cell receptor (beta chain) has only a few counts. The data are from a study of blood T cell repertoires in COVID-19. Study overall: Whether acute or convalescent, the COVID-19 samples came from the United States, Italy and Spain. T cells, B-cell-depleted T cells, or PBMCs provided the cDNA or gDNA that served as material.

In the original analysis: Amplification of reference gene primers provided the estimated nucleated cell counts. Measured with immunoSEQ multiplex PCR; TCRdb has only the in-frame clones, and not every one. V and J calls and clone size are those listed in that table; D and trimming were worked out from the DNA. This table holds under 150,000 clones, 79% found once. CDR3 length equals 17 residues. Trimming removed 2 bases at V and 1 base at J, with 17 bases between. Germline V gene sequence: CDR1 MDHEN, CDR2 SYDVKM. The sequenced sample consisted of peripheral blood. The genes are TRBV28 and TRBJ1-1; no reliable D call. The sequence derives from a man in his 60s with acute or convalescent COVID-19. In DNA, the CDR3 is TGTGCCAGCAGTTTAAATCGCGTCTCTCCAAGGAACACTGAAGCTTTCTTT. Residues: CASSLNRVSPRNTEAFF.